The present T cell receptor (beta chain) was sequenced within a study of cytomegalovirus exposure and HLA in healthy donors. Study results and caveats: The study flagged some 170 TCR beta chains as cytomegalovirus-associated. Later findings reportedly placed an Asian-associated ancestry cluster below the approximately 630-donor mean for N-insertions.

This PCR relied on a set of 60 Vbeta primers and 13 Jbeta primers. Per the original data handling: As a later analysis found, there were 70 million to 80 million unique TCR beta chains, of which some 9.9 million were shared. TCRdb keeps only in-frame clones here, not all; method: immunoSEQ multiplex PCR. That table gives V, J and clone size, and the DNA gave D and trimming. The sample shows about 120,000 clones, about 75% of them seen only once. As concerns this clone: Its specificity is not known.

The V and J ends lost 3 bases and 7 bases, in that order; junction bases with no gene match: 10. The CDR3 contains 16 residues. Germline V gene lookup returns CDR1 SGHNT and CDR2 YYREEE (reference sequence). The sequence came from a man between 60 and 75 years old in good health and CMV-seropositive. The chain uses TRBV5-4 and TRBJ2-7, with TRBD2 matching 13 bases. The sequencing input was PBMCs. CDR3 nucleotides: TGTGCCAGCAGCTATAAACTAGCGGGAGGGCCGCAAGAGCAGTACTTC. Translated, it gives CASSYKLAGGPQEQYF.